Following are 8 T cell receptor beta chains from one sample sequenced in a study of stem cell transplantation in POMP-related autoinflammatory disease. Data came from immunoSEQ multiplex PCR; TCRdb stores just in-frame clones and leaves some out. The table shows some 68,000 clones, with roughly 93% occurring only once. The sequencing here drew on CD4+ T cells from PBMCs, taken after stem cell transplantation. The receptors were gathered from a human patient with POMP-related autoinflammation and immune dysregulation (PRAID). Some T cells may be transferred from the graft donor.

J is TRBJ2-2 and V is TRBV5-1, with D tentatively TRBD2 (6 bases). The CDR3 loop spans 14 amino acids. Germline V gene lookup returns CDR1 SGHRS and CDR2 YFSETQ. V was cut by 5 bases and J by 4 bases, with 12 bases left in between. CDR3 sequence: CASREGQSTGELFF. The CDR3 nucleotides read TGCGCCAGCAGGGAGGGGCAGAGCACCGGGGAGCTGTTTTTT. The full variable domain, completed using reference TRBV5-1 and TRBJ2-2, is KAGVTQTPRYLIKTRGQQVTLSCSPISGHRSVSWYQQTPGQGLQFLFEYFSETQRNKGNFPGRFSGRQFSNSRSEMNVSTLELGDSALYLCASREGQSTGELFFGEGSRLTVL.

The V and J genes are TRBV19 and TRBJ1-5; 7 nucleotides match TRBD1. There are 18 residues in the CDR3. The germline V gene has CDR1 LNHDA and CDR2 SQIVND (reference sequence). J was trimmed by 0 bases and V by 4 bases; bases with no gene match: 12. CDR3 nucleotides: TGTGCCAGTAGTACCCCCTGGGACAGTCCCACTAGCAATCAGCCCCAGCATTTT. Its protein is CASSTPWDSPTSNQPQHF.

The chain combines TRBV9 with TRBJ2-7; TRBD2 matches at 7 bases. There are 16 residues in the CDR3. The germline V gene has CDR1 SGDLS and CDR2 YYNGEE. Unmatched junction bases numbered 9, after V lost 3 bases and J lost 0 bases. The DNA for the CDR3 is TGTGCCAGCAGCGCGGGGGGAGGAACCCCCTCCTACGAGCAGTACTTC. Its protein product is CASSAGGGTPSYEQYF. Filled out from reference TRBV9 and TRBJ2-7, the complete variable domain reads DSGVTQTPKHLITATGQRVTLRCSPRSGDLSVYWYQQSLDQGLQFLIQYYNGEERAKGNILERFSAQQFPDLHSELNLSSLELGDSALYFCASSAGGGTPSYEQYFGPGTRLTVT.

The V call is TRBV9, the J call TRBJ2-1, with TRBD1 identical over 7 bases. Germline loops: CDR1 SGDLS, CDR2 YYNGEE. The V gene end was trimmed by 3 bases and the J gene end by 5 bases; junction bases not matched to a gene: 5. The length of the CDR3 is 14 residues. The CDR3 here is CASSARDSNNEQFF. The CDR3 DNA sequence: TGTGCCAGCAGCGCCCGGGACAGCAACAATGAGCAGTTCTTC.

The chain joins TRBV7-2 to TRBJ2-2; TRBD1 aligns across 9 bases. Germline CDR1 reads SGHTA; CDR2 reads FQGNSA. There are 14 residues in the CDR3. V lost 7 bases to trimming and J lost 5 bases; unmatched junction nucleotides: 5. CDR3: CASILGTGTGELFF. CDR3 DNA sequence: TGTGCCAGCATCCTCGGGACAGGGACCGGGGAGCTGTTTTTT.

J is TRBJ2-7 and V is TRBV11-2; 11 positions agree with TRBD1. After removal of 10 bases from V and 7 bases from J, the junction contained 9 bases not matched to a gene. The CDR3 runs to 13 residues. From germline, CDR1 is SGHAT and CDR2 FQNNGV. CDR3 residues: CATERDRGREQYF. CDR3 DNA sequence: TGTGCCACCGAAAGGGACAGGGGGAGGGAGCAGTACTTC. Based on the CDR3 plus reference TRBV11-2 and TRBJ2-7, the full variable domain is EAGVAQSPRYKIIEKRQSVAFWCNPISGHATLYWYQQILGQGPKLLIQFQNNGVVDDSQLPKDRFSAERLKGVDSTLKIQPAKLEDSAVYLCATERDRGREQYFGPGTRLTVT.

V is TRBV19 and J is TRBJ2-1, with TRBD2 identical over 14 bases. J lost 9 bases, V lost 3 bases, and 4 bases had no gene match. There are 15 residues in the CDR3. CDR1 is LNHDA, CDR2 SQIVND, per germline (reference sequence). The CDR3 protein is CASSMSGLAGVEQFF. CDR3 nucleotide sequence: TGTGCCAGTAGTATGTCGGGACTAGCGGGAGTTGAGCAGTTCTTC.

The chain couples TRBV2 to TRBJ2-2; D unresolved. Trimming removed 6 bases from V and 4 bases from J, with 12 bases in between. The germline CDR1 and CDR2 sequences are SNHLY and FYNNEI. The CDR3 is 14 amino acids. CDR3 residues: CASRPVAGTGELFF. The CDR3 DNA sequence: TGTGCCAGCAGACCCGTCGCCGGCACCGGGGAGCTGTTTTTT.